The subject of this entry is one T cell receptor beta chain. V gave up 2 bases and J gave up 8 bases, with 4 bases separating them. Germline V gene lookup returns CDR1 LGHDT and CDR2 YNNKEL (reference sequence). The CDR3 contains 11 residues. The sample belongs to a study of control samples from healthy donors and cancer patients. Here immunoSEQ multiplex PCR was the method, and the copy in TCRdb shows in-frame clones only, minus some. The table lists almost 85,000 clones, approximately 80% of them singletons. The rearrangement links TRBV3-1 (or the pseudogene TRBV3-2) to TRBJ2-1, with D hard to call. The receptor was isolated from a man in his 60s with head and neck cancer. The sequencing sample was made of PBMCs. The CDR3 DNA reads TGTGCCAGCAGCCAACTTTATGAGCAGTTCTTC. Its protein is CASSQLYEQFF.